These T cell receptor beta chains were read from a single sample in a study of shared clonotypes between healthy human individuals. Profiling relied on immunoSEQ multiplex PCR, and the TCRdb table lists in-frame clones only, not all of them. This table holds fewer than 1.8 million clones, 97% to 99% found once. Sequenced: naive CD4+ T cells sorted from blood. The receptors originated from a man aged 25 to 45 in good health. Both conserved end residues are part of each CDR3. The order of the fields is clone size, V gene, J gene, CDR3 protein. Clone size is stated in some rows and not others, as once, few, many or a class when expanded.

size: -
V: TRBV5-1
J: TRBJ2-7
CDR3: CASSPASGDYEQYF

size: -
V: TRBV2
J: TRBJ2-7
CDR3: CASSERVQGKRYEQYF

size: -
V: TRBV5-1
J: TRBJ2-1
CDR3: CASSLRTSGRASSYNEQFF

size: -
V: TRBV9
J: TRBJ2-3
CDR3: CASSGDWEARTDTQYF

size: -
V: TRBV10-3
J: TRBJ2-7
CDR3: CAISEGQGPYEQYF

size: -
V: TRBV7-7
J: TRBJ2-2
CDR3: CASRRGGTVNTGELFF

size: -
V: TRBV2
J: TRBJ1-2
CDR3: CASKVRIPMRSFEGYTF

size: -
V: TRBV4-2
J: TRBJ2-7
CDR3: CASSPRAGTSGLHEQYF

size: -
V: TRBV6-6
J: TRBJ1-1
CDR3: CASSYYNTEAFF

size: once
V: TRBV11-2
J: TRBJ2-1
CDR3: CASSLGGYNEQFF

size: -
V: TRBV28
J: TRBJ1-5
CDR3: CASSRRQPQHF

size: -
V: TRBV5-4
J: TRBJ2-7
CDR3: CASSLVQSYEQYF

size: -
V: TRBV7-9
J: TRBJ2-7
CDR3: CASRPLGREDYEQYF

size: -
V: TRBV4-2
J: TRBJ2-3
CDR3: CASSQVGTNTQYF

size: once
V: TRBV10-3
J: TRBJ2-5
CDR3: CAISEGVGQETQYF